This T cell receptor beta chain comes out of a study of T cell clusters in autoimmune cytopenias. Regarding the study as a whole: The T cell clusters were defined only in silico, without experimental functional validation. Active autoimmune hepatitis patients had roughly 3.3-fold fewer exclusive TRB clusters than healthy donors. Physiological T cell clusters of healthy donors were apparently absent in primary autoimmune cytopenia patients. Comparing secondary cytopenia with chronic lymphocytic leukemia showed no cluster-lack signature, apparently masked by lymphoma repertoire.

This clonotype shows up as medium-sized by frequency. Antigen specificity is unknown. About 37,500 genome equivalents of blood DNA were amplified for TRB. The CDR3 covers 13 residues. The germline V gene encodes CDR1 LNHDA and CDR2 SQIVND (reference sequence). One tube held mixed TRB-A and TRB-B primer pools for touch-down PCR. TCRdb derives one entry per CDR3 protein from the multiplex PCR reads, leaving out DNA. This specimen shows 2,700 or so distinct CDR3 sequences; the ten leading clones hold around 38%. Source material: peripheral blood. This sequence was found in a human donor with an autoimmune cytopenia, with autoimmune hepatitis or in good health (not recorded which). V is TRBV19 and J is TRBJ1-6; TCRdb indicates TRBD1, and absent DNA this call remains unverified. CDR3: CASSTPRSSPLHF.